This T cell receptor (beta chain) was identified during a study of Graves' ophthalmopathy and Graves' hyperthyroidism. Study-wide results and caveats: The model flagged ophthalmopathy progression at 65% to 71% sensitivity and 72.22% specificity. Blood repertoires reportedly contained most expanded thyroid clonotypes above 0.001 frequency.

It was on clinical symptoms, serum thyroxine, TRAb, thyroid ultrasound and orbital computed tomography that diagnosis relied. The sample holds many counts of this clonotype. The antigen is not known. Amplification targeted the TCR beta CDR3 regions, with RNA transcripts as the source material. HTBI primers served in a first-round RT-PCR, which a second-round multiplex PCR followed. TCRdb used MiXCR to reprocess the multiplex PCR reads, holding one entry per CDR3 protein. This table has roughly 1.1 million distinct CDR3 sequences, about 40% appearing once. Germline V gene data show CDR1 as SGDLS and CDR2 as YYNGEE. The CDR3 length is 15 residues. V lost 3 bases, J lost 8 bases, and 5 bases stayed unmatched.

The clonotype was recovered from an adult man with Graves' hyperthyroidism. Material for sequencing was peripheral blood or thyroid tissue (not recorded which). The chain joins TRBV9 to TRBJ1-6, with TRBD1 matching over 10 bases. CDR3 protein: CASSEPGQGHSPLHF. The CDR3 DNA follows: TGTGCCAGCAGCGAACCGGGACAGGGGCATTCACCCCTCCACTTT.